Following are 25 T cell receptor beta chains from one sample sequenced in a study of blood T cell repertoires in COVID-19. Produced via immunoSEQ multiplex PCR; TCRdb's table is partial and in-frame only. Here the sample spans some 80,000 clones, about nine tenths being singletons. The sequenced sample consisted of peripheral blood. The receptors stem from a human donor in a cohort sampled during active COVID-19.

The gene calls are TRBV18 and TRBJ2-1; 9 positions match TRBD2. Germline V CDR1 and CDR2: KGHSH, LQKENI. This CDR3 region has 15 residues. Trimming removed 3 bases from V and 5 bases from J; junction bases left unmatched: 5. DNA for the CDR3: TGTGCCAGCTCACCCGGACTAGCGAGGAACAATGAGCAGTTCTTC. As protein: CASSPGLARNNEQFF.

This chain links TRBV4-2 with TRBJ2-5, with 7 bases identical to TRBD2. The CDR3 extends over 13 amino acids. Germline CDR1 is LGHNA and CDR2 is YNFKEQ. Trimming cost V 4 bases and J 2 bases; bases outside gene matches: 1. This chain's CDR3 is CASSPGLQETQYF. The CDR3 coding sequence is TGTGCCAGCAGCCCGGGACTACAAGAGACCCAGTACTTC.

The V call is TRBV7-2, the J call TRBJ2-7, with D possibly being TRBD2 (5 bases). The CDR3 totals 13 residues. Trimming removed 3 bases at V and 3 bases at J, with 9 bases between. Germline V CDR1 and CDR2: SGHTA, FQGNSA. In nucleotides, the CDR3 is TGTGCCAGCAGCTTGAATCGGGGCTACGAGCAGTACTTC. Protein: CASSLNRGYEQYF.

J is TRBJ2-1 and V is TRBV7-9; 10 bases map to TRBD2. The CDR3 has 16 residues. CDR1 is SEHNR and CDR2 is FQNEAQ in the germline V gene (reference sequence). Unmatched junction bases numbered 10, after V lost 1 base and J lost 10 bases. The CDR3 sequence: CASSLETSGSGWEQFF. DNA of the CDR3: TGTGCCAGCAGCTTAGAGACTAGCGGGTCGGGCTGGGAGCAGTTCTTC. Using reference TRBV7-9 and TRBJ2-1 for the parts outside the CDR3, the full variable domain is DTGVSQNPRHKITKRGQNVTFRCDPISEHNRLYWYRQTLGQGPEFLTYFQNEAQLEKSRLLSDRFSAERPKGSFSTLEIQRTEQGDSAMYLCASSLETSGSGWEQFFGPGTRLTVL.

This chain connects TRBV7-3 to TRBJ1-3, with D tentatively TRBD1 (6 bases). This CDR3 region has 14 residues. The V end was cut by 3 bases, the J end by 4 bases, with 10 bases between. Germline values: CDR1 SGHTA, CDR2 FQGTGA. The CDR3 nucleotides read TGTGCCAGCAGCTTGACAGGTTACGGAAACACCATATATTTT. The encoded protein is CASSLTGYGNTIYF.

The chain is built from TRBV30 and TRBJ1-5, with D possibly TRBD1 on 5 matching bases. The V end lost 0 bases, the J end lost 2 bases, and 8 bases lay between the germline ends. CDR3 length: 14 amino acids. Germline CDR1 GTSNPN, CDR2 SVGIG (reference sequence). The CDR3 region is CAWSVSRGNQPQHF. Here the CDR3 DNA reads TGTGCCTGGAGTGTAAGCAGGGGCAATCAGCCCCAGCATTTT.

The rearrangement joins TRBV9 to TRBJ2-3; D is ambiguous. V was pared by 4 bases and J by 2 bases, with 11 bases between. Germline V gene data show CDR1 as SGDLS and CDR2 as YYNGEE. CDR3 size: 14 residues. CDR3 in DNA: TGTGCCAGCAGCCCCGGTTGGTTCACAGATACGCAGTATTTT. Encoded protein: CASSPGWFTDTQYF.

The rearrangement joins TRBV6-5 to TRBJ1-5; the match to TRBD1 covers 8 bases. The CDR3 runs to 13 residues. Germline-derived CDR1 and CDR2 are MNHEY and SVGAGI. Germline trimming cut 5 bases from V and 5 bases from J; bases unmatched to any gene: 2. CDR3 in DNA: TGTGCCAGCAGTCAGACAGGGGATCAGCCCCAGCATTTT. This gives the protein CASSQTGDQPQHF.

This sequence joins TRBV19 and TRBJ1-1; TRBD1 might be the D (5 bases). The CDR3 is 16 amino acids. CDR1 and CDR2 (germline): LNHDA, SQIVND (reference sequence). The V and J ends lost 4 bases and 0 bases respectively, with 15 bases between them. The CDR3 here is CASSRGRGMVNTEAFF. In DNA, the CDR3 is TGTGCCAGTAGTAGGGGAAGGGGTATGGTGAACACTGAAGCTTTCTTT.

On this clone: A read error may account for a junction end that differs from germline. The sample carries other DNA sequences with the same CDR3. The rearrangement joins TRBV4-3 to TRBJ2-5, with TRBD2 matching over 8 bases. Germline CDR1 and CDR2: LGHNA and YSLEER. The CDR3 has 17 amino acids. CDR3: CASSQAGAGGVGETQYF. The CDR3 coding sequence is TGCGCCAGCAGTCAAGCGGGTGCGGGGGGCGTGGGAGAGACCCAGTACTTC.

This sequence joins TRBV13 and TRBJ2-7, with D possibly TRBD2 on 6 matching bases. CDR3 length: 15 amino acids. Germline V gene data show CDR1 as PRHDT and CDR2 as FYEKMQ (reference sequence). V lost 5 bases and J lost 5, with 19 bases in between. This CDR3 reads CASSLLGRRGHEQYF. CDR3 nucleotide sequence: TGTGCCAGCAGCCTCCTCGGACGGAGGGGCCACGAGCAGTACTTC.

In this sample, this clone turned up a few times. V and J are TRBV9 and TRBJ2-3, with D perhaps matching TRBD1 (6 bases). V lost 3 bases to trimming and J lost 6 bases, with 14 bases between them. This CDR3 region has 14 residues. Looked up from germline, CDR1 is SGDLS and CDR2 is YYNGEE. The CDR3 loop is CASSDPNRADTQYF. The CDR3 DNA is TGTGCCAGCAGCGACCCCAACAGGGCGGATACGCAGTATTTT.

For the CDR3, the DNA is TGTGCCAGTAGCCTGCTCCCTACGCCCCGGGAGCTGTTTTTT. Translating it yields CASSLLPTPRELFF. The chain combines TRBV19 with TRBJ2-2; D remains unclear. From germline, CDR1 is LNHDA and CDR2 SQIVND (reference sequence). The CDR3 runs 14 residues. With 6 bases removed from V and 9 bases from J, the gap between germline ends came to 17 bases.

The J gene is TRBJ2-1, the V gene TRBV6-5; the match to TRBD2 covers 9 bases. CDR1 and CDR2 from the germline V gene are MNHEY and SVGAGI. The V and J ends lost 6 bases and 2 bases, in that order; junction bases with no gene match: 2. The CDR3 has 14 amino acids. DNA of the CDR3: TGTGCCAGCAGCTTAGCGGGGGCCTACAATGAGCAGTTCTTC. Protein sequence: CASSLAGAYNEQFF.

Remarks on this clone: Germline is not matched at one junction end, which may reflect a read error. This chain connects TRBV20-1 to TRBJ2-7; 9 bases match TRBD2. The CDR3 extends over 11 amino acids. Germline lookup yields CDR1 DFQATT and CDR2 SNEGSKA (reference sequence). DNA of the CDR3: TGCAGTGCTAATGGTGAGCGGGAGGCCCACTTC. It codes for CSANGEREAHF.

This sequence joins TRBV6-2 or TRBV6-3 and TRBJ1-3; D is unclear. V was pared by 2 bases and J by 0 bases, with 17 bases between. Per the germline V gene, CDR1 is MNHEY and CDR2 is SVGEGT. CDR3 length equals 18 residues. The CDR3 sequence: CASSYPGSLTFSGNTIYF. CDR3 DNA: TGTGCCAGCAGTTACCCCGGGTCGCTGACTTTCTCTGGAAACACCATATATTTT.

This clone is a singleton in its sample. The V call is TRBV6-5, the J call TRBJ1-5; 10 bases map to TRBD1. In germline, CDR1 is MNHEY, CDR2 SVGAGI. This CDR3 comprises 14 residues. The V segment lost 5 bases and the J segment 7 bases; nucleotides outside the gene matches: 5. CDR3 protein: CASSRGTGEQPQHF. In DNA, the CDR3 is TGTGCCAGCAGTAGAGGGACAGGGGAGCAGCCCCAGCATTTT.

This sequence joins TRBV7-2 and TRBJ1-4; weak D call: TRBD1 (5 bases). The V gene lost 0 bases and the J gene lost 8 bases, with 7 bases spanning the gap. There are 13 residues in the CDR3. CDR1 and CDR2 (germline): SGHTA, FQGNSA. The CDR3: CASSLAKGEKLFF. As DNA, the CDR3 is TGTGCCAGCAGCTTAGCAAAGGGGGAAAAACTGTTTTTT.

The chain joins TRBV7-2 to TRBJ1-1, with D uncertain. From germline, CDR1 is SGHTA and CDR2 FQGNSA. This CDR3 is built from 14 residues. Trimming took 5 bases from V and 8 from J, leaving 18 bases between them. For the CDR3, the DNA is TGTGCCAGCAGCCTAGATGGACTGAAGAGAGAAGCTTTCTTT. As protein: CASSLDGLKREAFF.

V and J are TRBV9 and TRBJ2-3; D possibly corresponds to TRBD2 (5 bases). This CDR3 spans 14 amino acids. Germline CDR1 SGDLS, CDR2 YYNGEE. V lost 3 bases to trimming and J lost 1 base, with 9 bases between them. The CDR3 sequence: CASSEADRTDTQYF. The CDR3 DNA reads TGTGCCAGCAGCGAAGCGGACCGCACAGATACGCAGTATTTT.

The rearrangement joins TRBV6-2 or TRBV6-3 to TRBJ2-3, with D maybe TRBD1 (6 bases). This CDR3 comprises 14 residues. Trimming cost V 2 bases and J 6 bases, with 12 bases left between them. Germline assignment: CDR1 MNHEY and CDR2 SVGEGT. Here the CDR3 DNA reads TGTGCCAGCAGTTACAGGGACATGAGGGATACGCAGTATTTT. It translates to CASSYRDMRDTQYF.

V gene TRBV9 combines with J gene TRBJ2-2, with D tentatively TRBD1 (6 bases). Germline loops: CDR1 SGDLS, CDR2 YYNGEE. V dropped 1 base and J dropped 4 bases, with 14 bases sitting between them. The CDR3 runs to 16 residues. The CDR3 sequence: CASSVRQGRRTGELFF. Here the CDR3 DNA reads TGTGCCAGCAGCGTACGTCAGGGGCGCCGCACCGGGGAGCTGTTTTTT.

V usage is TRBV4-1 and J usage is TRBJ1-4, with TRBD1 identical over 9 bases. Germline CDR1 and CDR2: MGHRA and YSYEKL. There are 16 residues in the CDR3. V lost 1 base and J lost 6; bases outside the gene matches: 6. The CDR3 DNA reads TGCGCCAGCAGCCAAGTAGTGGGACAGGGCTATGAAAAACTGTTTTTT. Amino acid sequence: CASSQVVGQGYEKLFF.

CDR3 region: CASSMGQGYEKLFF. The CDR3 nucleotides are TGTGCCAGTAGTATGGGACAGGGCTATGAAAAACTGTTTTTT. The genes are TRBV19 and TRBJ1-4; TRBD1 aligns across 9 bases. The CDR3 extends over 14 amino acids. Germline loops: CDR1 LNHDA, CDR2 SQIVND (reference sequence). J lost 6 bases, V lost 3 bases, and 2 bases had no gene match.

Written as DNA, the CDR3 is TGTGCCAGCAGCTTAGGGGGACTCCCCACAGATACGCAGTATTTT. Its translation: CASSLGGLPTDTQYF. The chain links TRBV7-2 to TRBJ2-3; possible D gene TRBD2, 6 bases. The V end was cut by 1 base, the J end by 2 bases, with 10 bases between. Germline V CDR1 and CDR2: SGHTA, FQGNSA. The CDR3 is made up of 15 amino acids.